Listed here are 32 T cell receptor beta chains from one sample, sequenced in a study of blood T cells in healthy people across ages (dated by TCRdb to the mid-2010s). The receptor library was made with 5' RACE. The sequencer listed for this sample is Illumina HiSeq 2500. The second PCR ran for about 7 to 11 cycles and used a J-beta primer mix along with a sample-barcoded 5' primer. The raw public data were reprocessed by TCRdb itself: fastp quality trimming at Q25, MiXCR clonotype calling, in-frame beta chains only. Under each unique CDR3 protein, matching rows form one entry showing the most common genes and DNA. Recorded for this sample are around 500,000 distinct CDR3 sequences; 45% to 55% of them occurred a single time. The ten top clones hold around 23% of the sample. What was sequenced was blood. The receptors stem from a man older than 75 in good health.

J is TRBJ2-3 and V is TRBV7-2, with 8 bases aligning to TRBD2. Germline-derived CDR1 and CDR2 are SGHTA and FQGNSA. Trimming at V came to 4 bases and at J to 1 base, leaving 4 bases not matched to a gene. The CDR3 runs 15 residues. The CDR3 nucleotides read TGTGCCAGCAGCTCGGCGACTAGCGGCACAGATACGCAGTATTTT. This translates into CASSSATSGTDTQYF. Using reference TRBV7-2 and TRBJ2-3 for the parts outside the CDR3, the full variable domain is GAGVSQSPSNKVTEKGKDVELRCDPISGHTALYWYRQSLGQGLEFLIYFQGNSAPDKSGLPSDRFSAERTGGSVSTLTIQRTQQEDSAVYLCASSSATSGTDTQYFGPGTRLTVL.

This chain links TRBV30 with TRBJ2-5; D is unresolved. Germline V CDR1 and CDR2: GTSNPN, SVGIG (reference sequence). The CDR3 is made up of 14 amino acids. Trimming stripped 0 bases from V and 2 bases from J, with 10 bases between. The CDR3 loop is CAWSVIGRQETQYF. The CDR3 bases are TGTGCCTGGAGTGTAATTGGGCGTCAAGAGACCCAGTACTTC.

A note on this clonotype: A read error may produce the germline difference seen at one junction end. This sequence joins TRBV7-2 and TRBJ2-1; D gene unclear. The CDR3 consists of 13 residues. Per the germline V gene, CDR1 is SGHTA and CDR2 is FQGNSA. The CDR3 sequence: CASSLGPNNVQFF. The CDR3 DNA sequence: TGTGCCAGCAGCTTAGGTCCGAACAATGTGCAGTTCTTC.

In this sample, this clonotype turned up a few times. This chain links TRBV5-1 with TRBJ1-2; TRBD1 aligns across 9 bases. Losses at the gene ends were 4 bases for V and 4 bases for J; bases not matched to a gene: 14. The germline CDR1 and CDR2 sequences are SGHRS and YFSETQ. There are 17 residues in the CDR3. CDR3 region: CASSLGQGSEPRYGYTF. The CDR3 DNA sequence: TGCGCCAGCAGCCTGGGACAGGGTAGTGAGCCGCGCTATGGCTACACCTTC.

This clonotype was detected a few times. V and J are TRBV20-1 and TRBJ2-1; 11 bases fit TRBD2. The germline V gene encodes CDR1 DFQATT and CDR2 SNEGSKA (reference sequence). J was trimmed by 10 bases and V by 1 base; bases with no gene match: 18. The CDR3 contains 18 residues. For the CDR3, the DNA is TGCAGTGCTAGAGTATTTGGCCAACCGGGACTAGCGGTTGAGGAGCAGTTCTTC. Its translation is CSARVFGQPGLAVEEQFF.

The V and J genes are TRBV30 and TRBJ2-1, with 10 positions matching TRBD1. V lost 5 bases, J lost 2 bases, and 6 bases stayed unmatched. The CDR3 totals 15 residues. Germline assignment: CDR1 GTSNPN and CDR2 SVGIG (reference sequence). CDR3: CAWARQGAAYNEQFF. The CDR3 nucleotides are TGTGCCTGGGCGAGACAGGGGGCTGCCTACAATGAGCAGTTCTTC.

In this sample, this clonotype turned up a few times. The rearrangement uses TRBV2 and TRBJ1-1; 7 positions match TRBD1. Trimming at V came to 4 bases and at J to 5 bases, leaving 4 bases not matched to a gene. The germline gives CDR1 SNHLY, CDR2 FYNNEI. This CDR3 has 13 residues. CDR3 protein: CASSVTGRTEAFF. For the CDR3, the DNA is TGTGCCAGCAGTGTGACAGGGAGGACTGAAGCTTTCTTT.

This sequence joins TRBV20-1 and TRBJ2-2; 10 bases are shared with TRBD2. Germline CDR1 DFQATT, CDR2 SNEGSKA (reference sequence). The CDR3 spans 13 residues. The V gene end was trimmed by 8 bases and the J gene end by 2 bases; junction bases not matched to a gene: 2. DNA for the CDR3: TGCAGTCTAGCGGGAGACAACACCGGGGAGCTGTTTTTT. Protein sequence: CSLAGDNTGELFF.

Many counts were recorded for this clonotype. A much more abundant neighbour one base away suggests this may be a read error. The V gene is TRBV6-1, the J gene TRBJ2-7; possible D gene TRBD2, 5 bases. CDR1 and CDR2 (germline): MNHNS, SASEGT. V lost 6 bases to trimming and J lost 0 bases, with 21 bases between them. The CDR3 consists of 17 residues. The CDR3 DNA sequence: TGTGCCAGCAGCCGCCTAGCATCAGTAGGGTTCTCCTACGAGCAGTACTTC. Its protein is CASSRLASVGFSYEQYF.

The CDR3 region has the DNA TGTGCCAGCAGCCGCCTTGGGAGCACAGATACGCAGTATTTT. As protein: CASSRLGSTDTQYF. This chain uses TRBV7-9 with TRBJ2-3; D gene uncertain. The germline gives CDR1 SEHNR, CDR2 FQNEAQ (reference sequence). The CDR3 sequence is 14 residues long. V was trimmed by 5 bases and J by 0 bases, leaving 9 bases between them.

The table lists this clonotype with a count of one. The gene calls are TRBV28 and TRBJ1-3; 11 bases fit TRBD1. V shed 8 bases and J 2 bases; nucleotides not matched to a gene: 5. From germline, CDR1 is MDHEN and CDR2 SYDVKM. CDR3 length equals 15 residues. Here the CDR3 reads CASRQGQGAGNTIYF. CDR3 nucleotide sequence: TGTGCCAGCCGGCAGGGACAGGGGGCTGGAAACACCATATATTTT.

To note about this clonotype: It may be a read error: a sequence one base away is much more abundant. The genes are TRBV6-1 and TRBJ2-7; no firm D call. This CDR3 region has 14 residues. Trimming pared 2 bases from V and 0 bases from J, leaving 8 bases between. Germline V CDR1 and CDR2: MNHNS, SASEGT. CDR3 sequence (DNA): TGTGCCAGCAGTGAAACCAGACTCTCCTACGAGCAGTACTTC. Protein sequence: CASSETRLSYEQYF.

This chain uses TRBV4-3 with TRBJ1-2, with 11 bases lining up with TRBD1. Germline V CDR1 and CDR2: LGHNA, YSLEER. J was trimmed by 3 bases and V by 3 bases; bases with no gene match: 9. The CDR3 extends over 17 amino acids. CDR3 region: CASSHEDRGQGDYGYTF. CDR3 sequence (DNA): TGCGCCAGCAGCCACGAGGACAGGGGGCAGGGTGACTATGGCTACACCTTC.

The sample holds a few counts of this clonotype. The CDR3 sequence is CASSLRSGTSSHGQFF. As DNA, the CDR3 is TGTGCCAGCAGCCTACGATCCGGGACTAGTAGTCATGGGCAGTTCTTC. The V and J genes are TRBV7-2 and TRBJ2-1; 8 nucleotides agree with TRBD2. With 5 bases clipped from V and 12 bases from J, the junction kept 18 bases outside the gene matches. CDR3 length: 16 residues. CDR1 is SGHTA and CDR2 is FQGNSA in the germline V gene.

This clonotype showed up just a few times. The V and J genes are TRBV29-1 and TRBJ1-2; no clear D. This CDR3 spans 13 amino acids. CDR1 is SQVTM and CDR2 is ANQGSEA in the germline V gene. V lost 0 bases and J lost 9, with 14 bases in between. The chain's CDR3 is CSVEDRGRRSYTF. CDR3 sequence (DNA): TGCAGCGTTGAAGATCGCGGCCGTCGGAGCTACACCTTC.

In its sample, this clonotype was seen many times. The chain has TRBV6-6 and TRBJ2-3, with 9 bases matching TRBD1. This CDR3 spans 16 amino acids. Losses at the gene ends were 2 bases for V and 6 bases for J; bases not matched to a gene: 9. Germline V lookup: CDR1 MNHNY, CDR2 SVGAGI (reference sequence). In nucleotides, the CDR3 is TGTGCCAGCAGTTACCGCAGGGGACAGGGACCTGATACGCAGTATTTT. It yields the protein CASSYRRGQGPDTQYF.

This rearrangement joins TRBV2 to TRBJ1-5; no clear D. The V end lost 8 bases, the J end lost 4 bases, and 21 bases lay between the germline ends. CDR1 and CDR2 from the germline V gene are SNHLY and FYNNEI. The CDR3 sequence is 16 residues long. The CDR3 DNA follows: TGTGCCAGCGGACCCATGAACCCCTTGGATAATCAGCCCCAGCATTTT. Translated, it gives CASGPMNPLDNQPQHF.

The V call is TRBV20-1, the J call TRBJ1-1, with TRBD1 as a possible D gene (5 bases). With 4 bases removed from V and 5 bases from J, the gap between germline ends came to 14 bases. Germline CDR1 DFQATT, CDR2 SNEGSKA (reference sequence). The CDR3 loop spans 13 amino acids. The CDR3 spells CSATSPSGTEAFF. Written as DNA, the CDR3 is TGCAGTGCTACCTCCCCCTCAGGGACTGAAGCTTTCTTT.

This clonotype was picked up a small number of times. This rearrangement joins TRBV29-1 to TRBJ1-2; D possibly corresponds to TRBD1 (5 bases). CDR1 is SQVTM and CDR2 is ANQGSEA in the germline V gene. This CDR3 comprises 14 residues. With 4 bases removed from V and 5 bases from J, the gap between germline ends came to 17 bases. CDR3 region: CSVAWRGGGYGYTF. Here the CDR3 DNA reads TGCAGCGTTGCTTGGAGGGGAGGCGGGTATGGCTACACCTTC.

The chain joins TRBV20-1 to TRBJ2-1, with 7 bases fitting TRBD1. Per germline, CDR1 DFQATT and CDR2 SNEGSKA (reference sequence). V lost 6 bases and J lost 5; bases outside the gene matches: 7. The CDR3 totals 13 residues. CDR3 loop: CSASHRGNNEQFF. The CDR3 bases are TGCAGTGCCAGCCACAGGGGAAACAATGAGCAGTTCTTC.

The chain combines TRBV4-3 with TRBJ2-1; TRBD1 or TRBD2 may be the D gene (5 bases each). Trimming stripped 1 base from V and 4 bases from J, with 8 bases between. This CDR3 comprises 14 residues. CDR1 is LGHNA, CDR2 YSLEER, per germline. This CDR3 is CASSQAGPYNEQFF. As DNA, the CDR3 is TGCGCCAGCAGCCAAGCGGGACCATACAATGAGCAGTTCTTC.

CDR3 loop: CASSQSGSPIVTDTQYF. The CDR3 coding sequence is TGCGCCAGCAGCCAATCCGGCTCCCCAATCGTCACAGATACGCAGTATTTT. The chain has TRBV4-3 and TRBJ2-3; no definite D call. Trimming pared 2 bases from V and 2 bases from J, leaving 17 bases between. CDR3 size: 17 residues. Looked up from germline, CDR1 is LGHNA and CDR2 is YSLEER.

The gene calls are TRBV30 and TRBJ1-5; D is unclear. The CDR3 runs to 16 residues. Germline V gene data show CDR1 as GTSNPN and CDR2 as SVGIG (reference sequence). With 5 bases removed from V and 1 base from J, the gap between germline ends came to 18 bases. The CDR3 DNA reads as TGTGCCTGGGCCCCTTCCCCGGCGCCGAGCAATCAGCCCCAGCATTTT. Its protein product is CAWAPSPAPSNQPQHF.

This clonotype was recorded a few times. The genes are TRBV7-3 and TRBJ2-4; TRBD2 agrees at 7 bases. This CDR3 is built from 13 residues. The ends lost 5 bases at V and 8 bases at J; junction bases unmatched: 6. Germline CDR1 reads SGHTA; CDR2 reads FQGTGA. This chain's CDR3 is CASSATSTDIQYF. CDR3 sequence (DNA): TGTGCCAGCAGCGCGACTAGCACGGACATTCAGTACTTC.

This clonotype was observed a few times. The gene calls are TRBV4-3 and TRBJ2-3; D gene ambiguous. Germline loops: CDR1 LGHNA, CDR2 YSLEER. There are 13 residues in the CDR3. Trimming removed 4 bases from V and 4 bases from J, with 9 bases in between. CDR3 residues: CASSLKMADTQYF. The CDR3 DNA reads as TGCGCCAGCAGCCTAAAGATGGCAGATACGCAGTATTTT.

V and J are TRBV7-2 and TRBJ2-1, with 11 positions matching TRBD1. The CDR3 extends over 16 amino acids. V trimming: 11 bases; J trimming: 7 bases; junction bases outside the gene matches: 16. Germline V gene sequence: CDR1 SGHTA, CDR2 FQGNSA. The CDR3: CAGNRPGQGGRNEQFF. CDR3 DNA sequence: TGTGCCGGCAACAGACCGGGACAGGGGGGGAGGAATGAGCAGTTCTTC. The variable domain in full, with the rest retrieved from reference TRBV7-2 and TRBJ2-1, is GAGVSQSPSNKVTEKGKDVELRCDPISGHTALYWYRQSLGQGLEFLIYFQGNSAPDKSGLPSDRFSAERTGGSVSTLTIQRTQQEDSAVYLCAGNRPGQGGRNEQFFGPGTRLTVL.

Ten or more counts support this clonotype. The CDR3 is CASSYYVLAGPTDTQYF. The CDR3 DNA follows: TGTGCCAGCAGTTACTATGTACTAGCGGGGCCCACAGATACGCAGTATTTT. J is TRBJ2-3 and V is TRBV6-6; 10 nucleotides align to TRBD2. The CDR3 is 17 residues long. V lost 1 base to trimming and J lost 2 bases; unmatched junction nucleotides: 6. Germline-derived CDR1 and CDR2 are MNHNY and SVGAGI (reference sequence).

The rearrangement joins TRBV20-1 to TRBJ2-7, with D possibly called TRBD1 or TRBD2 (5 bases each). Germline lookup yields CDR1 DFQATT and CDR2 SNEGSKA (reference sequence). Trimming took 4 bases from V and 3 from J, leaving 10 bases between them. The CDR3 loop spans 12 amino acids. The CDR3 coding sequence is TGCAGTGCTACAGGGAGTGTCTACGAGCAGTACTTC. As protein: CSATGSVYEQYF.

This clonotype was observed many times. The genes are TRBV7-9 and TRBJ2-7; D not certain. The length of the CDR3 is 12 residues. Germline CDR1 SEHNR, CDR2 FQNEAQ (reference sequence). V was clipped by 1 base and J by 3 bases, with 4 bases between them. CDR3: CASSLELYEQYF. The DNA of the CDR3 is TGTGCCAGCAGCTTAGAACTCTACGAGCAGTACTTC.

CDR3 sequence: CASSIGQGFYNEQFF. DNA of the CDR3: TGTGCCAGCAGTATCGGACAGGGATTCTACAATGAGCAGTTCTTC. The chain recombines TRBV7-2 with TRBJ2-1; 8 bases map to TRBD1. Unmatched junction bases numbered 7, after V lost 6 bases and J lost 3 bases. The CDR3 is 15 residues long. CDR1 and CDR2 from the germline V gene are SGHTA and FQGNSA.

The rearrangement links TRBV7-2 to TRBJ2-1; 8 bases match TRBD1. The germline V gene encodes CDR1 SGHTA and CDR2 FQGNSA. J was trimmed by 7 bases and V by 3 bases; bases with no gene match: 8. The CDR3 contains 15 residues. The CDR3, as DNA: TGTGCCAGCAGCTTTCGGACAGGGTTTTATAATGAGCAGTTCTTC. Protein product: CASSFRTGFYNEQFF.

This clonotype was detected only a few times. This chain joins TRBV18 and TRBJ2-7; no definite D call. The CDR3 covers 16 residues. V was trimmed by 0 bases and J by 0 bases, leaving 12 bases between them. The germline V gene has CDR1 KGHSH and CDR2 LQKENI. This chain's CDR3 is CASSPPRRVNSYEQYF. The DNA for the CDR3 is TGTGCCAGCTCACCACCACGAAGGGTTAACTCCTACGAGCAGTACTTC.